Listed below are T cell receptor beta chains from one sample, sequenced in a study of OX40 agonist ivuxolimab in advanced cancers. Clones were read by immunoSEQ multiplex PCR, and TCRdb kept only the in-frame ones, dropping some. The sample carries around 82,000 clones, about 89% recorded once. Sequencing was performed on CD4+ or CD8+ T cells sorted from blood, taken in a trial of the OX40 agonist ivuxolimab. The receptors were gathered from an adult with an advanced solid tumor such as melanoma, head and neck, liver or kidney cancer. Each CDR3 is given with its conserved first and last residue. The order of the fields is V gene, J gene, clone size, D gene, CDR3 DNA, CDR3 protein. The D gene is left open where the match is weak. Clone size appears in some rows only: once, few, many, or a class for an expanded clone.

>TRBV18|TRBJ2-1|NA|NA
TGTGCCAGCTCACCACCGGCAGGGGACAATGAGCAGTTCTTC
CASSPPAGDNEQFF
>TRBV7-8|TRBJ2-2|NA|TRBD1
TGTGCCAGCAGCTCGGGACAGGGGGAAACCGGGGAGCTGTTTTTT
CASSSGQGETGELFF
>TRBV4-1|TRBJ2-7|NA|TRBD1
TGCGCCAGCAGCCAGGGCGGTGACAGGGACGAGCAGTACTTC
CASSQGGDRDEQYF
>TRBV11-2|TRBJ2-7|NA|NA
TGTGCCAGCAGCCCTGACAGGGAGGTCTTCTACGAGCAGTACTTC
CASSPDREVFYEQYF
>TRBV28|TRBJ1-1|NA|NA
TGTGCCAGCAGTACGACAGAAGATAACACTGAAGCTTTCTTT
CASSTTEDNTEAFF
>TRBV27|TRBJ1-1|NA|NA
TGTGCCAGCAGTAGGTATGGAGTAGCTTTCTTT
CASSRYGVAFF
>TRBV28|TRBJ2-5|once|NA
TGTGCCAGCAGTTTACCCACGTCTCGGGACGTCGGGTCGGAGACCCAGTACTTC
CASSLPTSRDVGSETQYF
>TRBV27|TRBJ1-2|NA|TRBD1
TGTGCCAGCAGTTCGTATCCGGGACAGGGGGAGGGCTACACCTTC
CASSSYPGQGEGYTF
>TRBV7-9|TRBJ2-3|NA|TRBD2
TGTGCCAGCAGCTCAAACAGCGGGAGGGCCTTAAGAGATACGCAGTATTTT
CASSSNSGRALRDTQYF
>TRBV28|TRBJ2-7|NA|TRBD2
TGTGCCAGCACCTCATCTAGCGGGAGGTACGACGAGCAGTACTTC
CASTSSSGRYDEQYF
>TRBV4-1|TRBJ1-6|NA|NA
TGCGCCAGCAGCCAGGACGACGGCTTCTATAATTCACCCCTCCACTTT
CASSQDDGFYNSPLHF
>TRBV11-2|TRBJ2-2|NA|NA
TGTGCCAGCAGCTTAGCCAGCGGGAACACCGGGGAGCTGTTTTTT
CASSLASGNTGELFF
>TRBV29-1|TRBJ2-5|NA|NA
TGCAGCCACCTAAGATCGAATAAGGAGGAGACCCAGTACTTC
CSHLRSNKEETQYF
>TRBV5-4|TRBJ2-2|NA|TRBD1
TGTGCCAGCAGCCGGACAGGGATCGGGGAGCTGTTTTTT
CASSRTGIGELFF
>TRBV6-4|TRBJ2-3|NA|NA
TGTGCCAGCAGTGAGCGGGCCACAGATACGCAGTATTTT
CASSERATDTQYF
>TRBV28|TRBJ2-7|NA|NA
TGTGCCAGCAGTCTATGGGGACTCAAAGGGGAAAAGTCCTACGAGCAGTACTTC
CASSLWGLKGEKSYEQYF
>TRBV29-1|TRBJ2-2|NA|TRBD1
TGCAGCGTTGCTCCTGGGACAGGGCTCACCGGGGAGCTGTTTTTT
CSVAPGTGLTGELFF
>TRBV9|TRBJ2-5|NA|NA
TGTGCCAGCAGCGTATCGCCAGACCTCCTCTATGAGACCCAGTACTTC
CASSVSPDLLYETQYF
>TRBV10-3|TRBJ2-7|NA|NA
TGTGCCATCAGTGCGGACTACGAGCAGTACTTC
CAISADYEQYF
>TRBV6-1|TRBJ2-4|NA|TRBD1
TGTGCCAGCAGTGAAGGCCCAGGGGGCGCTGACAACATTCAGTACTTC
CASSEGPGGADNIQYF
>TRBV7-9|TRBJ2-2|NA|TRBD2
TGTGCCAGCTCTGGGCGGGAGGACACCGGGGAGCTGTTTTTT
CASSGREDTGELFF
>TRBV7-8|TRBJ2-1|NA|TRBD2
TGTGCCAGCAGCTTAAGCCCGACTAGCGGGAGGCAGAATGAGCAGTTCTTC
CASSLSPTSGRQNEQFF
>TRBV7-3|TRBJ2-1|once|TRBD2
TGTGCCAGCAGCTGGACTAGCGACTACAATGAGCAGTTCTTC
CASSWTSDYNEQFF
>TRBV30|TRBJ1-5|NA|TRBD1
TGTGCCTGGAGCTCCGGACAGGGGAATCAGCCCCAGCATTTT
CAWSSGQGNQPQHF
>TRBV14|TRBJ2-7|NA|TRBD2
TGTGCCAGCAGCCAAGATACTAGCGACGAGCAGTACTTC
CASSQDTSDEQYF
>TRBV9|TRBJ2-3|NA|NA
TGTGCCAGCAGCGTAGTGGGACATATCACAGATACGCAGTATTTT
CASSVVGHITDTQYF
>TRBV11-3|TRBJ2-1|NA|TRBD1
TGTGCCAGCAGCTGGACAGGAAAAAATGAGCAGTTCTTC
CASSWTGKNEQFF
>TRBV7-2|TRBJ1-2|NA|TRBD1
TGTGCCAGCAGCTGGGGGGAGGGGGCCGCACTCTATGGCTACACCTTC
CASSWGEGAALYGYTF
>TRBV6-6|TRBJ1-5|NA|NA
TGTGCCAGCAGTTACGTCTTGGAGAAGCCCCAGCATTTT
CASSYVLEKPQHF
>TRBV27|TRBJ2-7|NA|NA
TGTGCCAGCAGTTTATCGGCGGGAACGTCATACGAGCAGTACTTC
CASSLSAGTSYEQYF
>TRBV5-5|TRBJ1-1|NA|NA
TGTGCCAGCAGCTTTCATACAGGGACTGAAGCTTTCTTT
CASSFHTGTEAFF
>TRBV5-1|TRBJ2-1|NA|TRBD2
TGCGCCAGCAGCCTCGGGACTAGCGGGGCCTACAATGAGCAGTTCTTC
CASSLGTSGAYNEQFF
>TRBV10-2|TRBJ2-7|NA|NA
TGCGCCAGCAGTGTCAGGGGCGAGCAGTACTTC
CASSVRGEQYF
>TRBV19|TRBJ2-7|NA|NA
TGTGCCAGTAGTATAGGTTTGGGGGGACACTACGAGCAGTACTTC
CASSIGLGGHYEQYF
>TRBV27|TRBJ1-1|NA|NA
TGTGCCAGCAGTTGGGGCACTGAAGCTTTCTTT
CASSWGTEAFF
>TRBV6-5|TRBJ1-2|NA|TRBD1
TGTGCCAGCAGTTCGACAGGGGGAGTAGGAGGCTACACCTTC
CASSSTGGVGGYTF
>TRBV7-8|TRBJ2-2|NA|NA
TGTGCCAGCAGCTTCCCTAGGAGTAAGGCCCTCCGGGGAGGCGGGGAGCTGTTTTTT
CASSFPRSKALRGGGELFF
>TRBV5-1|TRBJ2-7|NA|TRBD2
TGCGCCAGCAGCCCCGGACTAGCGGGAGCGGGGGTTTACGAGCAGTACTTC
CASSPGLAGAGVYEQYF
>TRBV7-2|TRBJ2-1|NA|NA
TGTGCCAGCAGCCCGACTAGGGACAATGAGCAGTTCTTC
CASSPTRDNEQFF
>TRBV7-2|TRBJ1-1|NA|NA
TGTGCCAGCAGCCGACCGGGCTCAGTAGGGACTGAAGCTTTCTTT
CASSRPGSVGTEAFF
>TRBV28|TRBJ2-7|NA|NA
TGTGCCAGCAGTTCATCCTACGAGCAGTACTTC
CASSSSYEQYF
>TRBV10-2|TRBJ1-1|once|TRBD1
TGCGCCAGCAGTGACCTGAGGACAGGGGAAGCTGAAGCTTTCTTT
CASSDLRTGEAEAFF
>TRBV10-3|TRBJ2-7|NA|NA
TGTGCCATCAGTGAGTCCGACACCCCCGCTTACGAGCAGTACTTC
CAISESDTPAYEQYF
>TRBV7-2|TRBJ1-5|NA|NA
TGTGCCAGCAGGGGAAGCAATCAGCCCCAGCATTTT
CASRGSNQPQHF
>TRBV5-1|TRBJ2-2|NA|NA
TGCGCCAGCAGCTTGGTGCAGTTACAGCACACCGGGGAGCTGTTTTTT
CASSLVQLQHTGELFF
>TRBV5-1|TRBJ1-1|NA|NA
TGCGCCAGCAGCTTGGACAATTTGAACACTGAAGCTTTCTTT
CASSLDNLNTEAFF